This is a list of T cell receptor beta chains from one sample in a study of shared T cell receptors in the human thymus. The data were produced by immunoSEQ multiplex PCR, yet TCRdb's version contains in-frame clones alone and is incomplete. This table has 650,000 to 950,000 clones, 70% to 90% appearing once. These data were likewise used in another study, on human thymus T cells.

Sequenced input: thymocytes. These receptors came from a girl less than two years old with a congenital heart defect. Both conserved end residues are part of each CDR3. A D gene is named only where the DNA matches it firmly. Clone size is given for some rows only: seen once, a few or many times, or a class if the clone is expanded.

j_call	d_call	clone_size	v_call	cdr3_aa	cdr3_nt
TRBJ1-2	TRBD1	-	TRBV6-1	CASSEKWDRARENYGYTF	TGTGCCAGCAGTGAAAAATGGGACAGGGCAAGGGAAAACTATGGCTACACCTTC
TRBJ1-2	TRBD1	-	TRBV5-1	CASSLANHDRGRVGYTF	TGCGCCAGCAGCTTGGCCAACCACGACAGGGGGCGAGTTGGCTACACCTTC
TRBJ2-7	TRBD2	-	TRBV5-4	CASRSGGPSYEQYF	TGTGCCAGCAGGAGCGGGGGCCCATCCTACGAGCAGTACTTC
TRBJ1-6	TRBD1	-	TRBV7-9	CASSPHRGIESNSPLHF	TGTGCCAGCAGCCCTCACAGGGGAATAGAGTCTAATTCACCCCTCCACTTT
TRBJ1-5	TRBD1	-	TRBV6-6	CAIRQPGQGGSQPQHF	TGTGCGATACGTCAACCAGGACAGGGGGGTAGTCAGCCCCAGCATTTT
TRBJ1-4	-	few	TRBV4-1	CASSQAADTTNEKLFF	TGCGCCAGCAGCCAAGCCGCGGACACTACTAATGAAAAACTGTTTTTT
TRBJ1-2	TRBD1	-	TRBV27	CASSSGQGLYGYTF	TGTGCCAGCAGTTCAGGACAGGGCCTCTATGGCTACACCTTC
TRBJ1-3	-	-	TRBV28	CASSPIYRVIGNTIYF	TGTGCCAGCAGTCCGATCTACAGGGTAATAGGAAACACCATATATTTT
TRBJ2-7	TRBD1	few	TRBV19	CASSVYPRDRGYEQYF	TGTGCCAGTAGCGTATACCCCCGGGACAGGGGCTACGAGCAGTACTTC
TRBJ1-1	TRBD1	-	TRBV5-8	CASSFRDRGPTEAFF	TGTGCCAGCAGCTTCCGGGACAGGGGGCCGACTGAAGCTTTCTTT
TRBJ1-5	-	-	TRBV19	CASSIDAGAEWDQPQHF	TGTGCCAGTAGTATAGACGCGGGGGCGGAATGGGATCAGCCCCAGCATTTT
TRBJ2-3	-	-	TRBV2	CASSCGVKDTDTQYF	TGTGCCAGCAGTTGCGGGGTCAAAGACACAGATACGCAGTATTTT
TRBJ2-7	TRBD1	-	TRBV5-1	CASSLGRDRVNYEQYF	TGCGCCAGCAGCTTGGGCCGGGACAGGGTAAATTACGAGCAGTACTTC
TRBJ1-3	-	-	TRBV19	CASTIQGPLRSGNTIYF	TGTGCCAGTACCATACAGGGTCCTCTGAGGTCTGGAAACACCATATATTTT
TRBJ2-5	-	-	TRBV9	CASSPPTEETQYF	TGTGCCAGCAGCCCTCCGACAGAAGAGACCCAGTACTTC
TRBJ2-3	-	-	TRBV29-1	CSVTLQGRRTDTQYF	TGCAGCGTTACTCTGCAGGGGCGCCGCACAGATACGCAGTATTTT
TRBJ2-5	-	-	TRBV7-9	CASSFMRGRETQYF	TGTGCCAGCAGCTTTATGCGGGGGCGAGAGACCCAGTACTTC
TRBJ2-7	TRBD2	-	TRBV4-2	CASSPTLGLAVLYEQYF	TGTGCCAGCAGCCCAACATTGGGACTAGCGGTTCTATACGAGCAGTACTTC
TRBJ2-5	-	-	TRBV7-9	CASSFIGLQETQYF	TGTGCCAGCAGCTTCATAGGACTCCAAGAGACCCAGTACTTC
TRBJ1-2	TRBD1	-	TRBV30	CAWSGGQGYGYTF	TGTGCCTGGAGCGGGGGACAGGGCTATGGCTACACCTTC
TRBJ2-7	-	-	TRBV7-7	CASRGLISYEQYF	TGTGCCAGCCGGGGGTTAATCTCCTACGAGCAGTACTTC
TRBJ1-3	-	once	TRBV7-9	CASSLLGVPSSGNTIYF	TGTGCCAGCAGCTTATTAGGGGTACCTAGCTCTGGAAACACCATATATTTT
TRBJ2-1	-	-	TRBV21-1	CASSLPLQTEDPNEQFF	TGTGCCAGCAGCCTTCCCTTACAGACAGAAGACCCCAATGAGCAGTTCTTC
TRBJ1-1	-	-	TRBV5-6	CASSVDKNTEAFF	TGTGCCAGCAGCGTCGACAAGAACACTGAAGCTTTCTTT
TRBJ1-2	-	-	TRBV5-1	CASRVGWESNYGYTF	TGCGCCAGCAGAGTTGGGTGGGAGTCTAACTATGGCTACACCTTC
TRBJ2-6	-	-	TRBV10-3	CAISPRRGREGANVLTF	TGTGCCATCTCCCCGAGGAGGGGGCGCGAAGGGGCCAACGTCCTGACTTTC
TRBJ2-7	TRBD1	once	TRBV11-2	CASSSTQGMCEQYF	TGTGCCAGCAGCTCCACACAGGGGATGTGCGAGCAGTACTTC
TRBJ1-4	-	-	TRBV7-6	CASSLNPGVVNEKLFF	TGTGCCAGCAGCTTAAACCCGGGGGTCGTTAATGAAAAACTGTTTTTT
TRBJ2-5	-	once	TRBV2	CASSARRRPVGETQYF	TGTGCCAGCAGTGCCCGAAGGCGGCCAGTTGGGGAGACCCAGTACTTC
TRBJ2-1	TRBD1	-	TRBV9	CASSVQTGERYNEQFF	TGTGCCAGCAGCGTCCAAACAGGGGAACGCTACAATGAGCAGTTCTTC
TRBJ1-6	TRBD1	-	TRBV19	CPRQGVYSSPLHF	TGTCCGCGACAGGGGGTTTACAGTTCACCCCTCCACTTT
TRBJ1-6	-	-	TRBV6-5	CASSYSHREASPLHF	TGTGCCAGCAGTTACTCGCACAGGGAAGCTTCACCCCTCCACTTT
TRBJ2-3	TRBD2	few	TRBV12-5	CASGFRTSGGGHVSYTQYF	TGTGCTAGTGGTTTTAGAACTAGCGGGGGGGGCCATGTAAGCTATACGCAGTATTTT
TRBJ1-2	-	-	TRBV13	CASSLELGEVLGGYTF	TGTGCCAGCAGCTTAGAGCTAGGGGAGGTGTTAGGCGGCTACACCTTC
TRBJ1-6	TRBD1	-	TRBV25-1	CASSEDRVLSSYNSPLHF	TGTGCCAGCAGTGAAGACAGGGTTCTCAGCTCCTATAATTCACCCCTCCACTTT
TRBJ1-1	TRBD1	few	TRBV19	CASLPPGQGHTEAFF	TGTGCCAGCCTCCCTCCGGGACAGGGCCACACTGAAGCTTTCTTT
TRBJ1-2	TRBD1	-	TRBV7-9	CASSYDRDSNYGYTF	TGTGCCAGCAGCTACGACAGGGACTCTAACTATGGCTACACCTTC
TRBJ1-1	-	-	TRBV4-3	CASSQDVGSLEAFF	TGCGCCAGCAGCCAAGATGTCGGGAGCCTTGAAGCTTTCTTT
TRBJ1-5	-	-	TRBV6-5	CASSLDIHSNQPQHF	TGTGCCAGCAGTCTGGACATCCATAGCAATCAGCCCCAGCATTTT
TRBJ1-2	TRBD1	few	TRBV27	CASSPKRTGEGYTF	TGTGCCAGCAGTCCGAAAAGGACAGGAGAAGGCTACACCTTC
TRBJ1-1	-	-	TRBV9	CASSPEGGLGTEAFF	TGTGCCAGCAGCCCCGAGGGGGGGCTGGGCACTGAAGCTTTCTTT